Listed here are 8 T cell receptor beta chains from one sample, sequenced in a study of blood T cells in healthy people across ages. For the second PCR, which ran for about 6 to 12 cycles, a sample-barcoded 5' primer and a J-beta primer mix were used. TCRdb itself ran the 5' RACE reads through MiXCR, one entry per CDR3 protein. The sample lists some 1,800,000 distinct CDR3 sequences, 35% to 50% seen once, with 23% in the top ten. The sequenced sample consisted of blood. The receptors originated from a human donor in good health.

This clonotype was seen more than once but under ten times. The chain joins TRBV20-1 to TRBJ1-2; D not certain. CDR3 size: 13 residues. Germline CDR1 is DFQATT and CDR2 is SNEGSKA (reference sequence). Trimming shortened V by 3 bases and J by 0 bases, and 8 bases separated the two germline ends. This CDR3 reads CSARMDANYGYTF. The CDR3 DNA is TGCAGTGCTAGGATGGACGCTAACTATGGCTACACCTTC.

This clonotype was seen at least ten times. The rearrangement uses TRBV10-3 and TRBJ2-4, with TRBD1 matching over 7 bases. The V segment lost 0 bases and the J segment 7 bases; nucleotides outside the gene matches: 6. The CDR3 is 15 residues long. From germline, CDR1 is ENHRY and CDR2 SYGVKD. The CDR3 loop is CAISESGRGLNIQYF. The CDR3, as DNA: TGTGCCATCAGTGAGTCGGGCAGGGGGTTGAACATTCAGTACTTC.

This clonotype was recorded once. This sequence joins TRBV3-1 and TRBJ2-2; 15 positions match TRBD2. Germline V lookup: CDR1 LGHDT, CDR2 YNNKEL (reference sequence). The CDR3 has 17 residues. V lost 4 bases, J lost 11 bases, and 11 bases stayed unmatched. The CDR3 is CASSLGLAGGPSRELFF. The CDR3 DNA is TGTGCCAGCAGCCTCGGACTAGCGGGGGGGCCTTCCCGCGAGCTGTTTTTT.

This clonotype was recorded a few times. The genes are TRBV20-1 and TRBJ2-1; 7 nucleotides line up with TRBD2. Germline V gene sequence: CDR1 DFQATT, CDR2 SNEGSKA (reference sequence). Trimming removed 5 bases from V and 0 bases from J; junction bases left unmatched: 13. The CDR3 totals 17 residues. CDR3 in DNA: TGCAGTGCTCCCAGCGGGGCCGGTTTTAGCTCCTACAATGAGCAGTTCTTC. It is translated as CSAPSGAGFSSYNEQFF.

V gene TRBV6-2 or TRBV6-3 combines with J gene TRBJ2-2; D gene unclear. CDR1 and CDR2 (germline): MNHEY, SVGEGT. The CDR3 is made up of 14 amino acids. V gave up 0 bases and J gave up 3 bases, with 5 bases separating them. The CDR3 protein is CASSYSWYTGELFF. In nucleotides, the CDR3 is TGTGCCAGCAGTTACTCGTGGTACACCGGGGAGCTGTTTTTT.

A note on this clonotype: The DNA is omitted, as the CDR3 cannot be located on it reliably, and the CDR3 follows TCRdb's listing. CDR3 loop: CAARNRALWQYF. The chain uses TRBV24-1 and TRBJ2-5; TRBD1 is taken as the D call from the table, unchecked against the DNA. The CDR3 numbers 12 amino acids, ends counted. Looked up from germline, CDR1 is KGHDR and CDR2 is SFDVKD.

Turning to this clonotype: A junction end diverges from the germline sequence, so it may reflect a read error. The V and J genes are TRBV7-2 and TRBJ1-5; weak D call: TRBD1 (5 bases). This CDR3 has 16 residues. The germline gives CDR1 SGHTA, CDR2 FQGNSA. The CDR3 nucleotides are TGTGCCAGCATCTTAGGTGGAAGAGGGGCGTATCAGCCCCAGCATTTT. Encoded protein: CASILGGRGAYQPQHF.

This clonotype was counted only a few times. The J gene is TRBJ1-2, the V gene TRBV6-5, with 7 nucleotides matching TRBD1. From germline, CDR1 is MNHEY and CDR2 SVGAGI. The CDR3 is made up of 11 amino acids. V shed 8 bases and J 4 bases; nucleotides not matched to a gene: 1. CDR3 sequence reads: CASQGGYGYTF. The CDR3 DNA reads TGTGCCAGCCAGGGGGGCTATGGCTACACCTTC.